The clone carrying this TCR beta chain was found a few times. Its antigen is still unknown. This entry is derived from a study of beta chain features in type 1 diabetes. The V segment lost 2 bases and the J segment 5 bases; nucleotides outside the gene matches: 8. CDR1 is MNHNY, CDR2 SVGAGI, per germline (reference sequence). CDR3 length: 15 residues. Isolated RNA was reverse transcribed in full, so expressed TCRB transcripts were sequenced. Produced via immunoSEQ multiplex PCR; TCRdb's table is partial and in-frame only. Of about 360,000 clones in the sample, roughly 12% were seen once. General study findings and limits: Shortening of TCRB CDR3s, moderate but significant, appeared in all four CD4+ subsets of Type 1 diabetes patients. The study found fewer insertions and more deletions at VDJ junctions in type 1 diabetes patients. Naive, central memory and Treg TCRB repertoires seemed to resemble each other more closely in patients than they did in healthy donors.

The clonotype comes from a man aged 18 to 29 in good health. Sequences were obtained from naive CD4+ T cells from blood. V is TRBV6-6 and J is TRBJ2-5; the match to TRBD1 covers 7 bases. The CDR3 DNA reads TGTGCCAGCAGTTACCAGGGACAGAGTAGCGAGACCCAGTACTTC. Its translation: CASSYQGQSSETQYF.